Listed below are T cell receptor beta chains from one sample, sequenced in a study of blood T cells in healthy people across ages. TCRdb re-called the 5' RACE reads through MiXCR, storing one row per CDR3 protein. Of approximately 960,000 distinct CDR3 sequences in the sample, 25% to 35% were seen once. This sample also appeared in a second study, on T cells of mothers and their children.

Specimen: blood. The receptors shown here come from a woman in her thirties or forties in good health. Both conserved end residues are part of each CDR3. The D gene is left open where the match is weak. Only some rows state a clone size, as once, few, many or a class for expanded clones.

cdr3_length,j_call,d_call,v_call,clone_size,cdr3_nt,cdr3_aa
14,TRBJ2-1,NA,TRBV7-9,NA,TGTGCCAGCAGGTCAACAGGGTCTGGGAATGAGCAGTTCTTC,CASRSTGSGNEQFF
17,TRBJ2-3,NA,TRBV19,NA,TGTGCCATCACTCGGGTACGGGCCCCGAAAAACACAGATACGCAGTATTTT,CAITRVRAPKNTDTQYF
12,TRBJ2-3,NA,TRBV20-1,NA,TGCAGTGCTAGAGAGTTACCAGATACGCAGTATTTT,CSARELPDTQYF
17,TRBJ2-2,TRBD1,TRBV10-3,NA,TGTGCCATCAGGGCGACAGGGGGCGGTCCGAACACCGGGGAGCTGTTTTTT,CAIRATGGGPNTGELFF
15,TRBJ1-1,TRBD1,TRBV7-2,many,TGTGCCAGCAGCGTGAAAGGGGGCGGAGGGACTGAAGCTTTCTTT,CASSVKGGGGTEAFF
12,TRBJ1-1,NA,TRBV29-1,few,TGCAGCGTTGCTCCGGGAGGCACTGAAGCTTTCTTT,CSVAPGGTEAFF
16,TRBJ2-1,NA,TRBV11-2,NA,TGTGCCAGCAGTCTACAACCCGGCGGGGGCCTAAATGAGCAGTTCTTC,CASSLQPGGGLNEQFF
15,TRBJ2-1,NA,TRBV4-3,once,TGCGCCAGCAGCCAAGATAAAGGGGATGGGAATGAGCAGTTCTTC,CASSQDKGDGNEQFF
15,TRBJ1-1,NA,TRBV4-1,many,TGCGCCAGCAGCCAAGGGCCGGGGACGAACACTGAAGCTTTCTTT,CASSQGPGTNTEAFF
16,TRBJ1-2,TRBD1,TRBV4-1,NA,TGCGCCAGCAGCCTTTCCGGGGAAGGGACAGGGCCACTCTACACCTTC,CASSLSGEGTGPLYTF
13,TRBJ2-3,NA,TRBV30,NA,TGTGCCTGGAGTCAAGTGAGCACAGATACGCAGTATTTT,CAWSQVSTDTQYF
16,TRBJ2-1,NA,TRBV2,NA,TGTGCCAGCAGTGCGGGGGACGGAAGTTTTTACAATGAGCAGTTCTTC,CASSAGDGSFYNEQFF
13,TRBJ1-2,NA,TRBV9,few,TGTGCCTGCACCCCTCCGCATGGATATGGCTACACCTTC,CACTPPHGYGYTF
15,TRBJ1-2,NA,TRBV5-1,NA,TGCGCCAGCAGCTTGTTTCCAGGGTTCGACTATGGCTACACCTTC,CASSLFPGFDYGYTF
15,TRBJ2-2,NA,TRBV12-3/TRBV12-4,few,TGTGCCAGCAGTTTAGCGTCCAGGGCAAACGGGGAGCTGTTTTTT,CASSLASRANGELFF
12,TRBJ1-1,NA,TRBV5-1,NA,TGCGCCAGCAGTATCAGGGGAGGTGAGGCTTTCTTT,CASSIRGGEAFF
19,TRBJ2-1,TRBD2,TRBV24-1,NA,TGTGCCACCAGTGATATTACTAGCGGGGGTCTCGTTTCCTACAATGAGCAGTTCTTC,CATSDITSGGLVSYNEQFF
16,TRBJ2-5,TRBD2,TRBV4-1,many,TGCGCCAGCAGCCAGAACCCGGGACTAGCGCAAGAGACCCAGTACTTC,CASSQNPGLAQETQYF
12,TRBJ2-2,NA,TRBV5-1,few,TGCGCCAGCAGCTTATCCGCCGGGGAGCTGTTTTTT,CASSLSAGELFF
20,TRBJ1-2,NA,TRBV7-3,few,TGTGCCAGCAGCTTATACCCCCAAGGTCGGGCAGACGAGTTCCACTATGGCTACACCTTC,CASSLYPQGRADEFHYGYTF
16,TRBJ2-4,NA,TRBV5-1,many,TGCGCCAGCAGCTTGGCTATCGACGCAGGGGGGAACATTCAGTACTTC,CASSLAIDAGGNIQYF
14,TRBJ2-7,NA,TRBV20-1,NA,TGCAGTGCTCCCGGGGCGACGAATACCTACGAGCAGTACTTC,CSAPGATNTYEQYF
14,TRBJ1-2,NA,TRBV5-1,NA,TGCGCCAGCAGCTTGGACGGCACCCTTTCGGGCTACACCTTC,CASSLDGTLSGYTF